The 14 T cell receptor beta chains reported below all come from one sample, sequenced in a study of PD-L1 blockade in urothelial cancer (dated 2017 in TCRdb). The library was made by the immunoSEQ multiplex PCR assay. This is the immuneACCESS table as TCRdb keeps it, with only in-frame sequences that have V and J called. A part of the clones is gone; compared with another copy, unresolved V genes explain less than half, and the rest is unexplained. For this sample the table gives 70,000 to 100,000 clones, of which less than 90% were detected only once. The ten biggest clones cover roughly 2% of the sample. The label giving this sample's time point can be read as: pretreatment peripheral blood. The sample in question was PBMCs, obtained around atezolizumab (anti-PD-L1) treatment. The receptor source for this set is a man aged 55-75 years with urothelial cancer.

The chain combines TRBV5-4 with TRBJ2-1; unclear D gene. Germline CDR1 is SGHNT and CDR2 is YYREEE (reference sequence). This CDR3 comprises 12 residues. The V and J ends lost 4 bases and 9 bases respectively, with 11 bases between them. The CDR3 DNA reads as TGTGCCAGCAGCCGCGTCTCGGGTGAGCAGTTCTTC. Amino acid sequence: CASSRVSGEQFF.

This sequence joins TRBV7-2 and TRBJ1-2; 10 bases align to TRBD1. The V and J ends lost 0 bases and 8 bases, in that order; junction bases with no gene match: 9. The length of the CDR3 is 16 residues. The V gene's germline CDR1 is SGHTA and CDR2 FQGNSA. The CDR3 spells CASSLAVLGTGEGYTF. As DNA, the CDR3 is TGTGCCAGCAGCTTAGCAGTCTTGGGGACAGGGGAGGGCTACACCTTC.

The chain is built from TRBV10-3 and TRBJ2-4, with 7 bases that match TRBD1. J lost 1 base, V lost 4 bases, and 7 bases had no gene match. Germline CDR1 is ENHRY and CDR2 is SYGVKD. This CDR3 has 16 residues. The CDR3 sequence: CAISAQTGIAKNIQYF. The CDR3 DNA follows: TGTGCCATCAGTGCCCAGACAGGGATCGCCAAAAACATTCAGTACTTC.

This sequence joins TRBV5-4 and TRBJ2-7; 9 bases match TRBD1. This CDR3 contains 14 residues. Trimming at V came to 4 bases and at J to 5 bases, leaving 7 bases not matched to a gene. CDR1 and CDR2 (germline): SGHNT, YYREEE (reference sequence). The DNA of the CDR3 is TGTGCCAGCAGCCCCTTACAGGGGGCGAACGAGCAGTACTTC. This translates into CASSPLQGANEQYF.

The J gene is TRBJ2-5, the V gene TRBV6-1; D is unclear. The CDR3 runs 11 residues. Germline V lookup: CDR1 MNHNS, CDR2 SASEGT. V lost 5 bases to trimming and J lost 5 bases, with 6 bases between them. CDR3 residues: CASSYGETQYF. In DNA form, the CDR3 reads TGTGCCAGCAGTTACGGGGAGACCCAGTACTTC.

The rearrangement uses TRBV5-4 and TRBJ2-2; 7 bases agree with TRBD2. Germline V gene data show CDR1 as SGHNT and CDR2 as YYREEE (reference sequence). The CDR3 runs 15 residues. V was clipped by 0 bases and J by 3 bases; unmatched bases: 2. The CDR3: CASSLAGRDTGELFF. The DNA of the CDR3 is TGTGCCAGCAGCTTGGCTGGGAGGGACACCGGGGAGCTGTTTTTT.

V and J are TRBV28 and TRBJ1-1; the D is unclear. Germline assignment: CDR1 MDHEN and CDR2 SYDVKM. V shed 7 bases and J shed 3 bases, with 9 bases lying between them. The CDR3 loop spans 12 amino acids. The CDR3 region has the DNA TGTGCCAGCACCCTTTCGTACACTGAAGCTTTCTTT. Translating it yields CASTLSYTEAFF.

This clone showed up just a few times. This chain connects TRBV30 to TRBJ1-1, with TRBD1 as a possible D gene (5 bases). The length of the CDR3 is 16 residues. The germline V gene has CDR1 GTSNPN and CDR2 SVGIG (reference sequence). Trimming took 3 bases from V and 1 from J, leaving 18 bases between them. CDR3 region: CAWRRGRGDSNTEAFF. The CDR3 DNA reads TGTGCCTGGAGAAGGGGCCGCGGGGATTCGAACACTGAAGCTTTCTTT. Combining the CDR3 with reference TRBV30 and TRBJ1-1 gives the whole variable domain SQTIHQWPATLVQPVGSPLSLECTVEGTSNPNLYWYRQAAGRGLQLLFYSVGIGQISSEVPQNLSASRPQDRQFILSSKKLLLSDSGFYLCAWRRGRGDSNTEAFFGQGTRLTVV.

The chain employs TRBV28 and TRBJ2-7; TRBD1 is a possible D gene (5 bases). V lost 3 bases and J 1 base, leaving 10 bases between the germline ends. Germline CDR1 is MDHEN and CDR2 is SYDVKM. The CDR3 has 14 amino acids. CDR3 bases: TGTGCCAGCAGTTTTGGGCAGGGTTCCTACGAGCAGTACTTC. Its translation is CASSFGQGSYEQYF.

This chain uses TRBV15 with TRBJ1-4; TRBD1 agrees at 9 bases. Germline V gene data show CDR1 as LNHNV and CDR2 as YYDKDF (reference sequence). The length of the CDR3 is 15 residues. J lost 8 bases, V lost 0 bases, and 4 bases had no gene match. CDR3 nucleotide sequence: TGTGCCACCAGCAGAGAAGACAGGGGGAAGGAAAAACTGTTTTTT. Translation: CATSREDRGKEKLFF.

At least ten counts were recorded for this clone. One junction end disagrees with the germline gene, perhaps due to a read error. The chain carries TRBV11-2 and TRBJ1-4; maybe TRBD1 (6 bases). The CDR3 runs 18 residues. The germline V gene has CDR1 SGHAT and CDR2 FQNNGV. Written as DNA, the CDR3 is TGTGCCAGCAGCCTAGAGCAGGGGAAGGTAGCAACTAATGAAAAACTGTTTTTT. It is translated as CASSLEQGKVATNEKLFF.

The chain carries TRBV30 and TRBJ2-7; perhaps TRBD2 as D (7 bases). Deletions cut 4 bases from V and 1 base from J, with 14 bases between. This CDR3 spans 14 amino acids. Per germline, CDR1 GTSNPN and CDR2 SVGIG (reference sequence). The CDR3 region is CAWKVGGRSYEQYF. The DNA for the CDR3 is TGTGCCTGGAAGGTGGGGGGGCGGTCCTACGAGCAGTACTTC.

The V and J genes are TRBV11-2 and TRBJ2-7, with a possible D match to TRBD2 (7 bases). The length of the CDR3 is 16 residues. CDR1 is SGHAT, CDR2 FQNNGV, per germline. Trimming removed 4 bases from V and 7 bases from J, with 23 bases in between. In DNA form, the CDR3 reads TGTGCCAGCAGCTCCCGGATTGGGCGGGGGCCCGGAGAGCAGTACTTC. Translation gives CASSSRIGRGPGEQYF.

The chain employs TRBV18 and TRBJ1-1, with D possibly TRBD1 on 6 matching bases. With 2 bases removed from V and 0 bases from J, the gap between germline ends came to 10 bases. The CDR3 spans 15 residues. The germline V gene has CDR1 KGHSH and CDR2 LQKENI. The CDR3 reads CASSPVTGMNTEAFF. The CDR3 DNA reads as TGTGCCAGCTCACCAGTCACAGGGATGAACACTGAAGCTTTCTTT.